This TCR beta chain stems from a study of identical twins. Overall study results and limits: Conclusions were based on cross-sectional statistical analysis, without following the same donors. Beta out-of-frame sequences showed weaker excess sharing between twins.

Template switching added a universal primer binding site, and final cDNA carried unique molecular identifiers. TCRdb re-called the 5' RACE reads through MiXCR, storing one row per CDR3 protein. The repertoire includes 450,000 or so distinct CDR3 sequences, 13% to 15% of them detected once, and approximately 0.98% sits in the top ten. As regards this clonotype: No antigen is known for it.

The germline V and J ends were trimmed by 10 bases and 1 base, with 32 bases remaining between them. The CDR3 consists of 19 residues. Germline assignment: CDR1 SNHLY and CDR2 FYNNEI. These same records also appear under a second study, on yellow fever vaccine responses in identical twins.

The material sequenced was CD4+ T cells sorted from blood. The source of this sequence is a woman aged 18-29 years in good health. The genes are TRBV2 and TRBJ2-7; no clear D gene. The CDR3 DNA sequence: TGTGCCATCTCCCGAGTAGGTAGAGCTATCTCGGCTAGTTCCTACGAGCAGTACTTC. This translates into CAISRVGRAISASSYEQYF.